Listed below are T cell receptor beta chains from one sample, sequenced in a study of T cell repertoires in cytomegalovirus infection. From the reads, TCRdb called clonotypes with MiXCR, one entry per CDR3 protein. The repertoire has around 490,000 distinct CDR3 sequences, about 26% of them found once; the top ten carry approximately 13%. Sequencing was carried out using PBMCs. These receptors came from a human donor in good health (CMV status not recorded). Some clones in this sample may be carry-over from other donors' samples. CDR3s include the opening cysteine and the closing phenylalanine or tryptophan. Each record gives: V gene, J gene, D gene, clone size, CDR3 protein, CDR3 DNA. D genes are given only for firm matches. The size of a clone is reported for some rows only, either as once, few or many, or as a class for expanded clones.

V: TRBV19
J: TRBJ2-1
D: .
size: .
CDR3: CASTYSYSSYNEQFF
DNA: TGTGCCAGTACTTACAGTTACAGCTCCTACAATGAGCAGTTCTTC

V: TRBV6-2/TRBV6-3
J: TRBJ2-5
D: TRBD1
size: .
CDR3: CASSYWGQLGETQYF
DNA: TGTGCCAGCAGTTACTGGGGACAGTTAGGCGAGACCCAGTACTTC

V: TRBV12-3/TRBV12-4
J: TRBJ1-5
D: .
size: once
CDR3: CASSLGTPQHF
DNA: TGTGCCAGCAGTTTAGGAACGCCCCAGCATTTT

V: TRBV7-2
J: TRBJ1-4
D: .
size: many
CDR3: CASSFRGREKLFF
DNA: TGTGCCAGCAGCTTCCGGGGTAGAGAGAAACTGTTTTTT

V: TRBV7-2
J: TRBJ2-7
D: .
size: many
CDR3: CASILQGGISYEQYF
DNA: TGTGCCAGCATCCTCCAGGGGGGCATCTCCTACGAGCAGTACTTC

V: TRBV2
J: TRBJ2-3
D: TRBD2
size: few
CDR3: CASRKLTSSAPTHTDTQYF
DNA: TGTGCCAGCAGAAAGTTGACTAGCAGTGCCCCAACACACACAGATACGCAGTATTTT

V: TRBV7-3
J: TRBJ2-3
D: .
size: many
CDR3: CASSLTGASTDTQYF
DNA: TGTGCCAGCAGCTTAACGGGTGCTAGCACAGATACGCAGTATTTT

V: TRBV11-3
J: TRBJ1-2
D: .
size: .
CDR3: CASSFSQQGMYGYTF
DNA: TGTGCCAGCAGCTTCTCACAACAGGGCATGTATGGCTACACCTTC

V: TRBV7-2
J: TRBJ1-1
D: TRBD1
size: many
CDR3: CASSGSTGEAFF
DNA: TGTGCCAGCAGCGGATCGACAGGGGAAGCTTTCTTT

V: TRBV6-5
J: TRBJ1-1
D: TRBD1
size: .
CDR3: CASRPSTGAHTEAFF
DNA: TGTGCCAGCAGACCTTCAACAGGGGCGCACACTGAAGCTTTCTTT

V: TRBV2
J: TRBJ2-5
D: TRBD1
size: .
CDR3: CASIRDRGFETQYF
DNA: TGTGCCAGCATTCGGGACAGGGGGTTTGAGACCCAGTACTTC

V: TRBV7-2
J: TRBJ2-1
D: TRBD2
size: few
CDR3: CASSVRLAATYNEQFF
DNA: TGTGCCAGCAGCGTCCGACTAGCGGCTACCTACAATGAGCAGTTCTTC

V: TRBV7-9
J: TRBJ2-2
D: TRBD1
size: few
CDR3: CASSRTGDTGELFF
DNA: TGTGCCAGCAGCCGGACAGGGGACACCGGGGAGCTGTTTTTT

V: TRBV4-1
J: TRBJ2-3
D: TRBD2
size: .
CDR3: CASSHRLAGGVDTQYF
DNA: TGCGCCAGCAGCCACAGACTAGCGGGAGGAGTAGATACGCAGTATTTT

V: TRBV20-1
J: TRBJ2-7
D: TRBD2
size: .
CDR3: CSAREAGIEFSYEQYF
DNA: TGCAGTGCTAGAGAAGCGGGGATAGAATTTAGCTACGAGCAGTACTTC

V: TRBV12-3/TRBV12-4
J: TRBJ2-7
D: TRBD2
size: .
CDR3: CASRPSGSFYEQYF
DNA: TGTGCCAGCAGACCTAGCGGGAGTTTCTACGAGCAGTACTTC

V: TRBV24-1
J: TRBJ2-1
D: TRBD2
size: once
CDR3: CATSDSVASGSYNEQFF
DNA: TGTGCCACCAGTGATTCAGTAGCTAGCGGGAGTTACAATGAGCAGTTCTTC

V: TRBV19
J: TRBJ1-5
D: TRBD1
size: .
CDR3: CATSTGHSNQPQHF
DNA: TGTGCCACCTCGACAGGGCATAGCAATCAGCCCCAGCATTTT

V: TRBV5-5
J: TRBJ2-1
D: .
size: few
CDR3: CASSLGTIVTSQLNEQFF
DNA: TGTGCCAGCAGCTTGGGGACTATTGTCACCTCCCAGTTGAATGAGCAGTTCTTC

V: TRBV7-8
J: TRBJ2-2
D: TRBD2
size: few
CDR3: CASSFDSLAGGTGELFF
DNA: TGTGCCAGCAGCTTCGATAGTCTAGCGGGAGGCACCGGGGAGCTGTTTTTT

V: TRBV14
J: TRBJ2-1
D: .
size: .
CDR3: CASSPLRGNEQFF
DNA: TGTGCCAGCAGCCCCCTTCGTGGGAATGAGCAGTTCTTC

V: TRBV11-2
J: TRBJ1-1
D: TRBD1
size: .
CDR3: CACSGQGAEGTEAFF
DNA: TGTGCCTGTTCTGGGCAGGGGGCTGAGGGGACTGAAGCTTTCTTT

V: TRBV7-2
J: TRBJ2-7
D: TRBD2
size: few
CDR3: CASSFTSGPTEQYF
DNA: TGTGCCAGCAGCTTCACTAGCGGACCTACTGAGCAGTACTTC

V: TRBV12-3/TRBV12-4
J: TRBJ1-2
D: TRBD1
size: .
CDR3: CASAGQGTYGYTF
DNA: TGTGCCAGCGCGGGACAGGGGACCTATGGCTACACCTTC

V: TRBV7-3
J: TRBJ1-1
D: TRBD1
size: .
CDR3: CASSLDREETEAFF
DNA: TGTGCCAGCAGCTTAGACAGGGAAGAGACTGAAGCTTTCTTT

V: TRBV5-4
J: TRBJ2-5
D: TRBD1
size: .
CDR3: CASSGGQTQETQYF
DNA: TGTGCCAGCAGCGGGGGACAGACCCAAGAGACCCAGTACTTC

V: TRBV7-6
J: TRBJ2-1
D: .
size: .
CDR3: CASSLCIADSSYNEQFF
DNA: TGTGCCAGCAGCTTATGCATTGCGGACAGCTCCTACAATGAGCAGTTCTTC

V: TRBV7-2
J: TRBJ2-5
D: .
size: few
CDR3: CASSRVGEPFQETQYF
DNA: TGTGCCAGCAGCCGAGTAGGGGAACCATTCCAAGAGACCCAGTACTTC

V: TRBV4-2
J: TRBJ2-7
D: .
size: .
CDR3: CASSQRQASSYEQYF
DNA: TGTGCCAGCAGCCAACGACAGGCGAGCTCCTACGAGCAGTACTTC

V: TRBV7-8
J: TRBJ2-7
D: TRBD2
size: few
CDR3: CASSLAPRGGEYEQYF
DNA: TGTGCCAGCAGCTTAGCCCCCCGGGGGGGAGAGTACGAGCAGTACTTC

V: TRBV5-5
J: TRBJ2-2
D: .
size: .
CDR3: CASSLGVNTGELFF
DNA: TGTGCCAGCAGCTTGGGGGTGAACACCGGGGAGCTGTTTTTT

V: TRBV7-8
J: TRBJ1-4
D: TRBD1
size: many
CDR3: CASSYRGQATNEKLFF
DNA: TGTGCCAGCAGCTACAGGGGGCAAGCGACTAATGAAAAACTGTTTTTT

V: TRBV6-1
J: TRBJ1-3
D: .
size: many
CDR3: CASRVSRSGNTIYF
DNA: TGTGCCAGCCGAGTATCGCGATCTGGAAACACCATATATTTT

V: TRBV6-2/TRBV6-3
J: TRBJ2-3
D: .
size: few
CDR3: CASRPSGAWDTQYF
DNA: TGTGCCAGCAGACCAAGCGGCGCGTGGGATACGCAGTATTTT

V: TRBV5-6
J: TRBJ2-7
D: .
size: few
CDR3: CASSLAQTEQYF
DNA: TGTGCCAGCAGCTTGGCGCAGACCGAGCAGTACTTC

V: TRBV19
J: TRBJ2-2
D: .
size: few
CDR3: CASSTWNGDTGELFF
DNA: TGTGCCAGTAGTACGTGGAACGGAGACACCGGGGAGCTGTTTTTT

V: TRBV6-5
J: TRBJ2-3
D: TRBD2
size: many
CDR3: CASSYGVAGGVTDTQYF
DNA: TGTGCCAGCAGTTACGGGGTAGCGGGAGGGGTCACAGATACGCAGTATTTT

V: TRBV7-8
J: TRBJ2-5
D: .
size: many
CDR3: CASSLGVIQMETQYF
DNA: TGTGCCAGCAGCTTAGGAGTCATACAGATGGAGACCCAGTACTTC

V: TRBV6-2/TRBV6-3
J: TRBJ2-3
D: TRBD2
size: many
CDR3: CASSPGLTGVTQYF
DNA: TGTGCCAGCAGTCCGGGACTAACGGGAGTGACGCAGTATTTT

V: TRBV29-1
J: TRBJ1-1
D: TRBD1
size: few
CDR3: CSVGRQGSAEAFF
DNA: TGCAGCGTTGGGCGACAGGGGAGCGCTGAAGCTTTCTTT

V: TRBV20-1
J: TRBJ2-7
D: TRBD2
size: .
CDR3: CSAHGGGNRLDEQYF
DNA: TGCAGTGCCCATGGGGGGGGGAACCGTTTGGACGAGCAGTACTTC

V: TRBV20-1
J: TRBJ2-3
D: TRBD2
size: few
CDR3: CSASRIQREMVDTQYF
DNA: TGCAGTGCTAGCCGGATTCAGCGGGAGATGGTAGATACGCAGTATTTT

V: TRBV19
J: TRBJ1-2
D: .
size: .
CDR3: CASSITQGPYGYTF
DNA: TGTGCCAGTAGTATAACCCAGGGACCCTATGGCTACACCTTC

V: TRBV7-2
J: TRBJ2-1
D: .
size: few
CDR3: CASSLQTTANEQFF
DNA: TGTGCCAGCAGCCTTCAGACTACGGCAAATGAGCAGTTCTTC

V: TRBV7-6
J: TRBJ2-7
D: .
size: many
CDR3: CASSLGSSGEQYF
DNA: TGTGCCAGCAGCTTAGGATCCTCGGGGGAGCAGTACTTC

V: TRBV6-2/TRBV6-3
J: TRBJ2-3
D: .
size: .
CDR3: CASNQLGDTQYF
DNA: TGTGCCAGCAACCAACTCGGGGATACGCAGTATTTT

V: TRBV7-2
J: TRBJ1-2
D: TRBD1
size: few
CDR3: CASSSGTGGFGSHYGYTF
DNA: TGTGCCAGCAGCTCGGGGACAGGGGGCTTCGGATCTCACTATGGCTACACCTTC

V: TRBV7-7
J: TRBJ2-1
D: .
size: few
CDR3: CASSPVRNNEQFF
DNA: TGTGCTAGCAGTCCCGTCAGGAACAATGAGCAGTTCTTC

V: TRBV12-3/TRBV12-4
J: TRBJ2-1
D: TRBD2
size: .
CDR3: CASSFLAGAHNEQFF
DNA: TGTGCCAGCAGTTTCTTAGCGGGTGCCCACAATGAGCAGTTCTTC

V: TRBV7-2
J: TRBJ1-5
D: .
size: many
CDR3: CASSSSQLTNQPQHF
DNA: TGTGCCAGCAGCTCGTCTCAGTTAACTAATCAGCCCCAGCATTTT

V: TRBV19
J: TRBJ2-3
D: .
size: few
CDR3: CASSMEAGGTDTQYF
DNA: TGTGCCAGTAGTATGGAAGCTGGGGGCACAGATACGCAGTATTTT

V: TRBV19
J: TRBJ1-5
D: .
size: few
CDR3: CASSIDGAGVIKPQHF
DNA: TGTGCCAGTAGTATAGATGGGGCAGGGGTGATTAAGCCCCAGCATTTT

V: TRBV28
J: TRBJ2-5
D: TRBD1
size: few
CDR3: CASSPPTGGQETQYF
DNA: TGTGCCAGCAGTCCGCCGACAGGGGGCCAAGAGACCCAGTACTTC

V: TRBV30
J: TRBJ2-1
D: TRBD2
size: .
CDR3: CAWSAFPSLAGGGDEQFF
DNA: TGTGCCTGGAGTGCATTCCCTTCTCTAGCGGGAGGGGGGGATGAGCAGTTCTTC

V: TRBV7-2
J: TRBJ2-7
D: TRBD2
size: .
CDR3: CASRRRPGLAGEDYEQYF
DNA: TGTGCCAGCAGAAGACGGCCGGGACTAGCGGGTGAAGACTACGAGCAGTACTTC

V: TRBV7-2
J: TRBJ1-1
D: .
size: few
CDR3: CASSSPTTVEYTEAFF
DNA: TGTGCCAGCAGCTCCCCTACAACGGTGGAATACACTGAAGCTTTCTTT

V: TRBV27
J: TRBJ1-6
D: .
size: few
CDR3: CASSLLAGRVNSPLHF
DNA: TGTGCCAGCAGTTTATTGGCGGGCAGGGTGAATTCACCCCTCCACTTT